This entry features one T cell receptor beta chain sequence. The sample originates from a study of blood T cell repertoires in COVID-19. Study in general: Whether acute or convalescent, the COVID-19 samples came from the United States, Italy and Spain. The cDNA or gDNA used as material had been derived from T cells, B-cell-depleted T cells, or PBMCs.

Authors' analysis steps: Nucleated cell counts were estimated from reference gene primer amplification. This table comes from immunoSEQ multiplex PCR, and its TCRdb copy is limited to in-frame clones, with some not included. The V and J calls and clone size come from that table; D and trimming were worked out from the DNA. Of more than 250,000 clones in the sample, approximately 85% were seen once. Germline values: CDR1 SGHVS, CDR2 FQNEAQ. The CDR3 covers 18 residues. V lost 5 bases and J lost 0, with 20 bases in between. Source material: peripheral blood. The chain employs TRBV7-8 and TRBJ1-3; maybe TRBD1 (5 bases). The TCR comes from a human donor in a cohort sampled during active COVID-19. CDR3 amino acids: CASSPEPGTGLSGNTIYF. The CDR3 DNA reads as TGTGCCAGCAGCCCCGAGCCCGGGACTGGCCTCTCTGGAAACACCATATATTTT.